A single TCR beta chain is shown here with its context. The antigen is unknown. The entry originates in a study of shared clonotypes between healthy human individuals. In the original processing: For the immunoSEQ data, sequences were junction-only without quality scores, so filtering differed. This table comes from immunoSEQ multiplex PCR, and its TCRdb copy is limited to in-frame clones, with some not included. From that table come the V and J calls and clone size; the DNA was used to work out D and trimming. The sample lists about 480,000 clones; 75% to 85% were seen once. With 8 bases clipped from V and 8 bases from J, the junction kept 9 bases outside the gene matches. The germline V gene encodes CDR1 SEHNR and CDR2 FQNEAQ (reference sequence). The CDR3 covers 13 residues. Study-wide results and limits: Clonotype sharing among donors, it was expected, would be affected by sequencing depth.

Source material: PBMCs. J is TRBJ1-2 and V is TRBV7-9; 9 bases align to TRBD1. The TCR comes from a woman aged 40 to 55 in good health. Some clones in this sample may be carry-over from other donors' samples. CDR3 in amino acids: CASSTGGYQGYTF. The CDR3 bases are TGTGCCAGCTCCACAGGGGGCTATCAGGGCTACACCTTC.